Given below is one TCR beta chain in context. This specimen comes from a study of post-analysis software for immune sequencing data. The authors incorporated unique molecular identifiers into the TCR beta cDNA libraries. TCRdb re-analysed the PCR reads in MiXCR, keeping a single row per CDR3 protein. The repertoire holds some 690,000 distinct CDR3 sequences, with roughly 27% as singletons. Sequences were obtained from blood. The TCR comes from a girl under 18 with multiple sclerosis.

This CDR3 is CASSQLVSVNTEAFF. CDR3 nucleotides: TGTGCCAGCAGCCAATTAGTCTCGGTGAACACTGAAGCTTTCTTT. This rearrangement joins TRBV3-1 to TRBJ1-1; no reliable D call. The CDR3 runs 15 residues. Germline CDR1 is LGHDT and CDR2 is YNNKEL (reference sequence). Between the trimmed V and J ends, which lost 2 bases and 0 bases, there was a span of 10 bases.